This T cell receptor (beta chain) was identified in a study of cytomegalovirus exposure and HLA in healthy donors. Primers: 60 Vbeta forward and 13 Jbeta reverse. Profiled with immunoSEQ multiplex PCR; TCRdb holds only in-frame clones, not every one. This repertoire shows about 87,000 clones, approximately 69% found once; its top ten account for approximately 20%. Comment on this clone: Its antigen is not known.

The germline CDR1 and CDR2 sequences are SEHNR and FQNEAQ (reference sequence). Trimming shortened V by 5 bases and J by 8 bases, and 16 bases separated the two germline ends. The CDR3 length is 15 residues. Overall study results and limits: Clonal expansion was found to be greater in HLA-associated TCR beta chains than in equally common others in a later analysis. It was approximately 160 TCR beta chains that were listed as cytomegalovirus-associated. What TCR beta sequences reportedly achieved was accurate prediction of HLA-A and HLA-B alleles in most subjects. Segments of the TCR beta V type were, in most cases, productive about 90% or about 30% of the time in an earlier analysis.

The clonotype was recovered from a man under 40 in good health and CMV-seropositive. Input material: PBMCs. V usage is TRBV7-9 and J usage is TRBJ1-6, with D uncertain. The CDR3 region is CASSPSRAGDSPLHF. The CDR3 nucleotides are TGTGCCAGCAGCCCTAGCCGGGCTGGAGATTCACCCCTCCACTTT.